The next 5 T cell receptor beta chains were all read from a single sample in a study of blood T cell repertoires in COVID-19. Produced via immunoSEQ multiplex PCR; TCRdb's table is partial and in-frame only. The sample contains about 270,000 clones, under 95% of which appear only once. The source material was PBMCs or T cells enriched from blood (not recorded which). Receptors originate from a woman between 40 and 55 years old with acute COVID-19.

The V and J genes are TRBV4-1 and TRBJ1-5; D may be TRBD1 (5 bases). CDR1 is MGHRA, CDR2 YSYEKL, per germline. The CDR3 runs 14 residues. With 0 bases removed from V and 6 bases from J, the gap between germline ends came to 9 bases. The CDR3 DNA reads as TGCGCCAGCAGCCAAGACCAGGGCGGTCAGCCCCAGCATTTT. Encoded protein: CASSQDQGGQPQHF.

This sequence joins TRBV7-9 and TRBJ1-1; TRBD1 is a possible D gene (6 bases). V was clipped by 5 bases and J by 1 base, with 14 bases between them. The CDR3 contains 15 residues. Germline V gene lookup returns CDR1 SEHNR and CDR2 FQNEAQ (reference sequence). The CDR3 DNA sequence: TGTGCCAGCAGCCCACAGGGAAAGGGGAACACTGAAGCTTTCTTT. Its protein is CASSPQGKGNTEAFF.

The chain is built from TRBV27 and TRBJ2-7; 8 bases are shared with TRBD2. Trimming at V came to 3 bases and at J to 2 bases, leaving 3 bases not matched to a gene. The CDR3 totals 14 residues. CDR1 is MNHEY and CDR2 is SMNVEV in the germline V gene (reference sequence). In nucleotides, the CDR3 is TGTGCCAGCAGTTTTCTAGCGGGTACCTACGAGCAGTACTTC. Its protein is CASSFLAGTYEQYF.

The V call is TRBV11-3, the J call TRBJ2-5; D gene ambiguous. Trimming took 1 base from V and 12 from J, leaving 21 bases between them. The CDR3 has 15 amino acids. The germline V gene encodes CDR1 SGHNT and CDR2 YENEEA. DNA of the CDR3: TGTGCCAGCAGCTTAGGACCTAGGTGGCGGCGGCAAGAGTACTTC. Amino acid sequence: CASSLGPRWRRQEYF. Supplemented by reference TRBV11-3 and TRBJ2-5, the full variable domain reads EAGVVQSPRYKIIEKKQPVAFWCNPISGHNTLYWYLQNLGQGPELLIRYENEEAVDDSQLPKDRFSAERLKGVDSTLKIQPAELGDSAVYLCASSLGPRWRRQEYFGPGTRLLVL.

The chain employs TRBV3-1 (or the pseudogene TRBV3-2) and TRBJ2-2; 15 bases match TRBD2. The length of the CDR3 is 18 residues. The J segment lost 1 base and the V segment lost 4 bases, leaving 4 bases of the junction unmatched. CDR1 LGHDT and CDR2 YNNKEL come from the germline V gene (reference sequence). CDR3 residues: CASSPGTSGGQNTGELFF. The CDR3 coding sequence is TGTGCCAGCAGCCCCGGGACTAGCGGGGGGCAGAACACCGGGGAGCTGTTTTTT.